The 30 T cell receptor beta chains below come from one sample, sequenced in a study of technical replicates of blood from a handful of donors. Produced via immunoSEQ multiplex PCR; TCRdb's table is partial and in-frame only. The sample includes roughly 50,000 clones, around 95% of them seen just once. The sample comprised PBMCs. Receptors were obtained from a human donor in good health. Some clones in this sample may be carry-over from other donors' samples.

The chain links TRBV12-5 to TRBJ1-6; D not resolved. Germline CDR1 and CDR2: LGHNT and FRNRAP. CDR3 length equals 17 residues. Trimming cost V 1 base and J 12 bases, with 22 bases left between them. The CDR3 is CASGLDGEVHRGVPLHF. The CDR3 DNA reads TGTGCTAGTGGTTTGGACGGAGAGGTTCATCGGGGTGTACCCCTCCACTTT.

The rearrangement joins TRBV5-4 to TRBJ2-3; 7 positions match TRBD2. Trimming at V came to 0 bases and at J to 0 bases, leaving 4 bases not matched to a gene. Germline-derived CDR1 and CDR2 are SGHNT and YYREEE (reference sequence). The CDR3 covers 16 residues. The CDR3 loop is CASSLVGTTSTDTQYF. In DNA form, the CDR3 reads TGTGCCAGCAGCTTGGTGGGGACTACCAGCACAGATACGCAGTATTTT.

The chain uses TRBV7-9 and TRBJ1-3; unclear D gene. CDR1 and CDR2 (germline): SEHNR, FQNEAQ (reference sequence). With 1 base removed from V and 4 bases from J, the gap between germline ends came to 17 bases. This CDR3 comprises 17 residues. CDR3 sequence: CASSLVKYSVSGNTIYF. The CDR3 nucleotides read TGTGCCAGCAGCTTAGTTAAATATTCGGTGAGCGGAAACACCATATATTTT.

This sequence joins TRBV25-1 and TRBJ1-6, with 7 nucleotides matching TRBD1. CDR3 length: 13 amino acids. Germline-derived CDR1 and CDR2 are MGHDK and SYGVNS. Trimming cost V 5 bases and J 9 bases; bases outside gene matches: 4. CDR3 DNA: TGTGCCAGCAGTCGACAGGGTGGTTCACCCCTCCACTTT. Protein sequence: CASSRQGGSPLHF. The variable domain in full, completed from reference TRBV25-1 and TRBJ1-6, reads EADIYQTPRYLVIGTGKKITLECSQTMGHDKMYWYQQDPGMELHLIHYSYGVNSTEKGDLSSESTVSRIRTEHFPLTLESARPSHTSQYLCASSRQGGSPLHFGNGTRLTVT.

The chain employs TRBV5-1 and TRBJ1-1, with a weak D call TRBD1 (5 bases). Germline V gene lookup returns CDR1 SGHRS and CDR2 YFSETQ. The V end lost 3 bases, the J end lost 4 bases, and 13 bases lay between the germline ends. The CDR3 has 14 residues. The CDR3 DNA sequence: TGCGCCAGCAGCTCGGCAGGGATGGCCACTGAAGCTTTCTTT. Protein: CASSSAGMATEAFF.

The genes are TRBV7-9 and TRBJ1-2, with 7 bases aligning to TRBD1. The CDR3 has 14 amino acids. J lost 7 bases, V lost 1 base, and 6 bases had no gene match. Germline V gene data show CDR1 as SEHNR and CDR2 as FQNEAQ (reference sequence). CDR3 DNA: TGTGCCAGCAGCTTAGGATGGGACAGTCTTGGCTACACCTTC. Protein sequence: CASSLGWDSLGYTF.

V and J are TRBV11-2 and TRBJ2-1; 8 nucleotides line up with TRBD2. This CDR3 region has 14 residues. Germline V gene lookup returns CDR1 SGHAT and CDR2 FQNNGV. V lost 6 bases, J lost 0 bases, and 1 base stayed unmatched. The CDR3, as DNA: TGTGCCAGCAGTAGCGGGGTCTCCTACAATGAGCAGTTCTTC. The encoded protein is CASSSGVSYNEQFF.

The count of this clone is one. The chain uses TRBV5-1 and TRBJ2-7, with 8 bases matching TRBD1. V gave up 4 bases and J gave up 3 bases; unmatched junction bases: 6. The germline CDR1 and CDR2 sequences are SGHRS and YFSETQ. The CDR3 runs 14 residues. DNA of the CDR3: TGCGCCAGCAGCCCGGACAGGGTCGGCTACGAGCAGTACTTC. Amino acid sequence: CASSPDRVGYEQYF.

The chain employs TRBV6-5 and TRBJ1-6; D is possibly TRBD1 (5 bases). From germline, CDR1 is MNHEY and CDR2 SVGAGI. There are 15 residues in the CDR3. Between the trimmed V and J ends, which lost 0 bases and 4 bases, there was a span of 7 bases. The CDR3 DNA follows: TGTGCCAGCAGTTACTCGGGGCAGTATAATTCACCCCTCCACTTT. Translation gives CASSYSGQYNSPLHF.

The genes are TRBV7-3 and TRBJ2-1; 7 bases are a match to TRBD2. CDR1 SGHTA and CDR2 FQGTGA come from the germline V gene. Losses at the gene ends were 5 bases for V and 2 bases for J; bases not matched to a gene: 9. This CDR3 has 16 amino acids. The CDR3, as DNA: TGTGCCAGCAGCCCTCGGACTAGGTTCCCCTACAATGAGCAGTTCTTC. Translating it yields CASSPRTRFPYNEQFF.

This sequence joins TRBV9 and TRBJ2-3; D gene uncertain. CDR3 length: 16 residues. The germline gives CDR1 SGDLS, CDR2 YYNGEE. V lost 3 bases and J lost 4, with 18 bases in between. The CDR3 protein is CASSAPLGVGADTQYF. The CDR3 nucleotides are TGTGCCAGCAGCGCCCCCCTTGGTGTGGGCGCAGATACGCAGTATTTT.

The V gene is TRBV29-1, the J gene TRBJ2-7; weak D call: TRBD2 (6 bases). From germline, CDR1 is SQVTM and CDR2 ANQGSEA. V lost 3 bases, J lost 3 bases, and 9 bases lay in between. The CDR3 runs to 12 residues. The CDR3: CSVEQGGYEQYF. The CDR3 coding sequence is TGCAGCGTTGAGCAGGGAGGCTACGAGCAGTACTTC.

The CDR3 DNA is TGTGCCAGCAGTTACTCCCTAGCGGGGAGTGAGCAGTTCTTC. Encoded protein: CASSYSLAGSEQFF. The gene calls are TRBV6-5 and TRBJ2-1; 9 bases are shared with TRBD2. CDR1 MNHEY and CDR2 SVGAGI come from the germline V gene. V trimming: 0 bases; J trimming: 9 bases; junction bases outside the gene matches: 3. This CDR3 region has 14 residues.

This chain's CDR3 is CASRPTVRGYVYEQYF. The CDR3, as DNA: TGCGCCAGCAGACCCACCGTCAGGGGCTACGTCTACGAGCAGTACTTC. The genes are TRBV5-1 and TRBJ2-7, with D perhaps matching TRBD1 (6 bases). The CDR3 totals 16 residues. CDR1 SGHRS and CDR2 YFSETQ come from the germline V gene. The V and J ends lost 5 bases and 3 bases respectively, with 21 bases between them.

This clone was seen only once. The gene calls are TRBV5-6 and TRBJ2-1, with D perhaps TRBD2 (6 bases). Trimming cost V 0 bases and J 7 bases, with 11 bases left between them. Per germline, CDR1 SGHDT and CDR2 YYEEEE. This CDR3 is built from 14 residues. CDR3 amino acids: CASSLDGTANEQFF. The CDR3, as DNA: TGTGCCAGCAGCTTGGATGGGACTGCGAATGAGCAGTTCTTC.

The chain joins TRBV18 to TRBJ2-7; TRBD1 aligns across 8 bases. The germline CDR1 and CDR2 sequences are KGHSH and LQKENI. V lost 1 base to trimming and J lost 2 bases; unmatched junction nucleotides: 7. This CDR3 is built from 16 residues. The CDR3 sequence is CASSPLRTGRTYEQYF. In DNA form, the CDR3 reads TGTGCCAGCTCACCACTGCGGACAGGGCGGACCTACGAGCAGTACTTC.

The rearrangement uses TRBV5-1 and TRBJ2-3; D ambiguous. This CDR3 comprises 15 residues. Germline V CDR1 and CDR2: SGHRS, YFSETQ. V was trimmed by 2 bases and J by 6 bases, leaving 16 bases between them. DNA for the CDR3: TGCGCCAGCAGCTTTGGGCTGGGCGTTATCGATACGCAGTATTTT. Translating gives CASSFGLGVIDTQYF.

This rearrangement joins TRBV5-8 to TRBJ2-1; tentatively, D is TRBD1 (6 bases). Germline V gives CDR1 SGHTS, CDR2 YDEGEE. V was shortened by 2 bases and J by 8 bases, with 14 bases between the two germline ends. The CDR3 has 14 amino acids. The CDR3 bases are TGTGCCAGCAGCTTCCGGGCCAGGACAGATGAGCAGTTCTTC. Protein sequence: CASSFRARTDEQFF.

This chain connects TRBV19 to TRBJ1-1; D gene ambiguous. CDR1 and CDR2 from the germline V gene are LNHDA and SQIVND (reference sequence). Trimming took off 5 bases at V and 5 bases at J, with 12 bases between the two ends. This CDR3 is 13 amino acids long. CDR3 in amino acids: CASSPGRATEAFF. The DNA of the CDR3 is TGTGCCAGTAGTCCAGGTCGAGCAACTGAAGCTTTCTTT.

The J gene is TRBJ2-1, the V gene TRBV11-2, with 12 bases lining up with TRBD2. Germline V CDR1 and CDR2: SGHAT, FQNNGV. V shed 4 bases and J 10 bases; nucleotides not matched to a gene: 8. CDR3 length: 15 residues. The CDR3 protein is CASSSTSGGIGEQFF. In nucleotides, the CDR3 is TGTGCCAGCAGCTCGACTAGCGGGGGCATCGGGGAGCAGTTCTTC.

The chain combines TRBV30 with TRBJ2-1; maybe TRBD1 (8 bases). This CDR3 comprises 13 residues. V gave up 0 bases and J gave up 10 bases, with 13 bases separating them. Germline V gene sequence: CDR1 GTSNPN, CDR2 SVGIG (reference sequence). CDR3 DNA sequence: TGTGCCTGGAGTGTACAGGGGGGAGGGGAGCAGTTCTTC. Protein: CAWSVQGGGEQFF. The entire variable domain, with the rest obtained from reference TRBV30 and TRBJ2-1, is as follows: SQTIHQWPATLVQPVGSPLSLECTVEGTSNPNLYWYRQAAGRGLQLLFYSVGIGQISSEVPQNLSASRPQDRQFILSSKKLLLSDSGFYLCAWSVQGGGEQFFGPGTRLTVL.

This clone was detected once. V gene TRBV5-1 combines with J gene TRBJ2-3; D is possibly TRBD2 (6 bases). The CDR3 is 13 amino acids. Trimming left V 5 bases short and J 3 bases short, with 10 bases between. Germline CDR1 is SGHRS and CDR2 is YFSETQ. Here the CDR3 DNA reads TGCGCCAGCAGTCAGGCGGGGACAGATACGCAGTATTTT. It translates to CASSQAGTDTQYF.

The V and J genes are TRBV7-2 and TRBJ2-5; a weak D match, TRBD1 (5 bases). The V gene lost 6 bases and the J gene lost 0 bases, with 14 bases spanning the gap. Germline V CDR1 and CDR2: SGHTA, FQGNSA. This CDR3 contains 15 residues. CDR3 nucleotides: TGTGCCAGCAGTCGTAGTCTAGGGGACCAAGAGACCCAGTACTTC. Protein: CASSRSLGDQETQYF.

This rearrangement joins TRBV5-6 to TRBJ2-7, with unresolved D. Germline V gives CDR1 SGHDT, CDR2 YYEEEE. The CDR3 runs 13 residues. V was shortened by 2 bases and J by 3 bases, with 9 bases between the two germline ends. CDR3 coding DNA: TGTGCCAGCAGCTTTTATTACAGCTACGAGCAGTACTTC. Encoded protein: CASSFYYSYEQYF.

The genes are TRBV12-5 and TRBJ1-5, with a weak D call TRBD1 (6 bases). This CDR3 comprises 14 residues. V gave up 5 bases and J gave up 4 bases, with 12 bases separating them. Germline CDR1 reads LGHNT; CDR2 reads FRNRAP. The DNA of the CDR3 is TGTGCTAGTGGTCCCCCCAGGGGTAATCAGCCCCAGCATTTT. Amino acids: CASGPPRGNQPQHF. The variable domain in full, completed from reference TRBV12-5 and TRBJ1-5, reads DARVTQTPRHKVTEMGQEVTMRCQPILGHNTVFWYRQTMMQGLELLAYFRNRAPLDDSGMPKDRFSAEMPDATLATLKIQPSEPRDSAVYFCASGPPRGNQPQHFGDGTRLSIL.

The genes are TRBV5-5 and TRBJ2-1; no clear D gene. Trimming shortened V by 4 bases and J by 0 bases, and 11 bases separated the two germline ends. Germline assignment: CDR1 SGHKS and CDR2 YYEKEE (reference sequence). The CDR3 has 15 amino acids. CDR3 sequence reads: CASSLQRNSYNEQFF. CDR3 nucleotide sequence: TGTGCCAGCAGCCTACAGAGAAACTCCTACAATGAGCAGTTCTTC.

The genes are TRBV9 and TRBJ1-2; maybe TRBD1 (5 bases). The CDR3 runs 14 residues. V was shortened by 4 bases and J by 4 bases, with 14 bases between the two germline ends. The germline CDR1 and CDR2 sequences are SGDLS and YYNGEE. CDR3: CASSHGGEGYGYTF. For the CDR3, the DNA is TGTGCCAGCAGCCACGGGGGGGAAGGCTATGGCTACACCTTC.

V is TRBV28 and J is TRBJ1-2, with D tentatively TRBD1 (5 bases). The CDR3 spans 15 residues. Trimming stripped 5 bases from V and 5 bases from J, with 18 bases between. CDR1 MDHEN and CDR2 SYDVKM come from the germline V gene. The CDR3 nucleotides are TGTGCCAGCAGTCCCAAGGGAGGGGCGCGTTATGGCTACACCTTC. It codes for CASSPKGGARYGYTF.

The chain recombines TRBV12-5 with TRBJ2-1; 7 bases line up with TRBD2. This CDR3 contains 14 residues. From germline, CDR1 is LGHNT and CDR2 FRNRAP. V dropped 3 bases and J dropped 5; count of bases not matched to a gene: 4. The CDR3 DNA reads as TGTGCTAGTGGTTTTCCTAGCGGCGACAATGAGCAGTTCTTC. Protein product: CASGFPSGDNEQFF.

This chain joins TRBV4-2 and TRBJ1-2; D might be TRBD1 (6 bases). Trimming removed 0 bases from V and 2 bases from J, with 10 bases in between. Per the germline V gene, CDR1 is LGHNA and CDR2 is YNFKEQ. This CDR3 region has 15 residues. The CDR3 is CASSQDPGANYGYTF. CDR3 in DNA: TGTGCCAGCAGCCAAGATCCAGGGGCGAACTATGGCTACACCTTC.